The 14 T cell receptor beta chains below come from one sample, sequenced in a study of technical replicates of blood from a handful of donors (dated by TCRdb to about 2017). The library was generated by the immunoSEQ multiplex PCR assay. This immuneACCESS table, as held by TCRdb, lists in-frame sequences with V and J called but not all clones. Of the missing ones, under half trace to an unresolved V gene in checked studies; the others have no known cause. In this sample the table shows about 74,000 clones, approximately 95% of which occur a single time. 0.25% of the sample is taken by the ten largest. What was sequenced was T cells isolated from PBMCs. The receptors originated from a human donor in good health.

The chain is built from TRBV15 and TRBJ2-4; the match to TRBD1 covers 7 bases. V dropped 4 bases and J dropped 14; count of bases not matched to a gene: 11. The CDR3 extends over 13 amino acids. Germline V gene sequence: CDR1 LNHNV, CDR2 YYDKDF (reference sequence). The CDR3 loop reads CATSTGTAREEYF. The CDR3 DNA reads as TGTGCCACCAGCACCGGGACAGCTCGGGAAGAGTACTTC. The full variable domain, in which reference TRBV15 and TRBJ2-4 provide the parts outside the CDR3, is DAMVIQNPRYQVTQFGKPVTLSCSQTLNHNVMYWYQQKSSQAPKLLFHYYDKDFNNEADTPDNFQSRRPNTSFCFLDIRSPGLGDTAMYLCATSTGTAREEYFGAGTRLSVL.

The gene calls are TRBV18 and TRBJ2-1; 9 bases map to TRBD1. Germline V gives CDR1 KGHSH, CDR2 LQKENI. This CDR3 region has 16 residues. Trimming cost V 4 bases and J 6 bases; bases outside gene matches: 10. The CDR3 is CASSLSGTGLLNEQFF. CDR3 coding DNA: TGTGCCAGCTCACTATCCGGGACAGGGCTTCTCAATGAGCAGTTCTTC.

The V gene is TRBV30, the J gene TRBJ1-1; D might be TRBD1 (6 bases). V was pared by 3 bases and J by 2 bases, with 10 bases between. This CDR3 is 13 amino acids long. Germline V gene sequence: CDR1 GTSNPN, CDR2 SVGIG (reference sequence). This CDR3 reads CAWRGQPNTEAFF. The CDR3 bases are TGTGCCTGGAGAGGACAGCCAAACACTGAAGCTTTCTTT.

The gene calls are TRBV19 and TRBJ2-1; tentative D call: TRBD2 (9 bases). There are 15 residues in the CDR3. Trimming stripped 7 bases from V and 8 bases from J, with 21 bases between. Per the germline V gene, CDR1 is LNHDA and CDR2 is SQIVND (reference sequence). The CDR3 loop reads CASTDRAGGRDEQFF. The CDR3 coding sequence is TGTGCCAGTACGGACAGGGCGGGAGGGAGGGATGAGCAGTTCTTC.

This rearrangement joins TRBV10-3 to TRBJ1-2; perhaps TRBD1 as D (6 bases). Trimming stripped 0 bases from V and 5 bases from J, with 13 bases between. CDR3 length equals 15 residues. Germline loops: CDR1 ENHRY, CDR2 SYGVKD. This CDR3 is CAISESAGAGYGYTF. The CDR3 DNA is TGTGCCATCAGTGAGTCGGCAGGGGCAGGGTATGGCTACACCTTC.

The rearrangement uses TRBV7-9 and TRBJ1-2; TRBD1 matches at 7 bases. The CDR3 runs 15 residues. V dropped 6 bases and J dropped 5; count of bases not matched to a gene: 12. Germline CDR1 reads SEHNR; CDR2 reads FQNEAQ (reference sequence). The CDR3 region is CASREGGRFPYGYTF. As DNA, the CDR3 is TGTGCCAGCAGGGAAGGGGGCCGGTTCCCATATGGCTACACCTTC.

The CDR3 region has the DNA TGTGCCAGCAGCTTTACAGGGGGGAATCCACCCCTCCACTTT. Translation: CASSFTGGNPPLHF. The chain uses TRBV5-6 and TRBJ1-6, with 8 bases aligning to TRBD1. The V segment lost 2 bases and the J segment 11 bases; nucleotides outside the gene matches: 6. Germline lookup yields CDR1 SGHDT and CDR2 YYEEEE. The CDR3 length is 14 residues.

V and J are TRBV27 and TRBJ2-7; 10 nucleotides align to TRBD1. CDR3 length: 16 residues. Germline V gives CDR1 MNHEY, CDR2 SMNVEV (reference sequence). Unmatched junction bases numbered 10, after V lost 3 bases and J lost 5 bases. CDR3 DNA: TGTGCCAGCAGTTTCCTCCCCCCGGGACAGGGGAACGAGCAGTACTTC. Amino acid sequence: CASSFLPPGQGNEQYF.

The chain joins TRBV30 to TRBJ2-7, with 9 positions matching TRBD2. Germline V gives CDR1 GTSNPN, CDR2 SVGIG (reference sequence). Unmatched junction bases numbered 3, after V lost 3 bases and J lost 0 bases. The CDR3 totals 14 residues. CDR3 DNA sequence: TGTGCCTGGAGCCTTAGCGGGGGCTCCTACGAGCAGTACTTC. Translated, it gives CAWSLSGGSYEQYF.

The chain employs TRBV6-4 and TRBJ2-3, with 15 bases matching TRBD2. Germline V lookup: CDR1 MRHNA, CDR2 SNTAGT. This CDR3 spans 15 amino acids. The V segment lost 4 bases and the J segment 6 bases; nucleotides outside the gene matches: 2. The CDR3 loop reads CASSGTSGGADTQYF. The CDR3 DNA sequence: TGTGCCAGCAGTGGGACTAGCGGGGGGGCCGATACGCAGTATTTT.

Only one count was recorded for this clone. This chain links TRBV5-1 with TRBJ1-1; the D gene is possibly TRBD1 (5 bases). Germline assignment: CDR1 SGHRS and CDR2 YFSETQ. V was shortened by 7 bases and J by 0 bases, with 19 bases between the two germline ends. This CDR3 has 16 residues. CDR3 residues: CASSPAGTILNTEAFF. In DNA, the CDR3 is TGCGCCAGCTCTCCGGCAGGGACTATCTTGAACACTGAAGCTTTCTTT.

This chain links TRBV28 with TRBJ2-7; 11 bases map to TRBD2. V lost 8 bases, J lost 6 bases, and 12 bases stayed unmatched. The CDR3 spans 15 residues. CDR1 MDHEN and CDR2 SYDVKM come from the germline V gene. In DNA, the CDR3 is TGTGCCAGCCCCCCGGCCACTAGCGGGGGCATCGAGCAGTACTTC. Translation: CASPPATSGGIEQYF.

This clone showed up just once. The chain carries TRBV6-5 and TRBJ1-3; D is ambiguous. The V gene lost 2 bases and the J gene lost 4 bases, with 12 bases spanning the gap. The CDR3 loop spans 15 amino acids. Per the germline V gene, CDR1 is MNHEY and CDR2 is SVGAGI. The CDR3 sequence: CASSYSLSTGNTIYF. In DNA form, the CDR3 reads TGTGCCAGCAGTTACAGCCTTAGCACGGGAAACACCATATATTTT.

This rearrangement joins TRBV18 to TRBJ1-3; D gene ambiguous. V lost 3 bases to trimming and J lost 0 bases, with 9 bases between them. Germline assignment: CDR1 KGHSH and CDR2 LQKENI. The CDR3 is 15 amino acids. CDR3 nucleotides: TGTGCCAGCTCACCTGCAAGAGCCTCTGGAAACACCATATATTTT. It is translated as CASSPARASGNTIYF. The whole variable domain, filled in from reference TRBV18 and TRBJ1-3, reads NAGVMQNPRHLVRRRGQEARLRCSPMKGHSHVYWYRQLPEEGLKFMVYLQKENIIDESGMPKERFSAEFPKEGPSILRIQQVVRGDSAAYFCASSPARASGNTIYFGEGSWLTVV.